The 3 T cell receptor beta chains in this list originate from one sample, sequenced in a study of regulatory T cells in long-lasting Graves disease. Time point: newly diagnosed GD, antithyroid drugs for less than 3 months. Extracted PBMC RNA gave rise to the TCR library. According to the study, TCR beta libraries were built with iRepertoire HTBI primers and CDR3-region Arm-PCR. TCRdb analysed the multiplex PCR reads with MiXCR anew, one entry per CDR3 protein. The sample has some 500,000 distinct CDR3 sequences, approximately 13% seen once. The same sample was also studied in work on T cells in Graves' hyperthyroidism and ophthalmopathy.

The source was peripheral blood mononuclear cells (PBMCs), collected at new diagnosis, from a patient treated with antithyroid drugs. All receptors derive from a young man with Graves disease.

This clonotype was observed a handful of times. The chain couples TRBV2 to TRBJ2-7; possible D gene TRBD2, 6 bases. Germline CDR1 SNHLY, CDR2 FYNNEI. This CDR3 has 14 amino acids. With 7 bases removed from V and 6 bases from J, the gap between germline ends came to 19 bases. The CDR3 nucleotides read TGTGCCAGCATGGGCGGGAAACTCTCGGGCGAGCAGTACTTC. Translated, it gives CASMGGKLSGEQYF.

This clonotype was counted a few times. Here the CDR3 reads CASSVDGGGDTGELFF. CDR3 in DNA: TGTGCCAGCAGCGTAGACGGGGGTGGCGACACCGGGGAGCTGTTTTTT. The chain couples TRBV9 to TRBJ2-2, with a tentative D call TRBD2 (6 bases). The length of the CDR3 is 16 residues. Deletions cut 0 bases from V and 3 bases from J, with 12 bases between. Germline V gene lookup returns CDR1 SGDLS and CDR2 YYNGEE.

This clonotype was counted many times. V is TRBV14 and J is TRBJ1-1; D is unresolved. Germline V lookup: CDR1 SGHDN, CDR2 FVKESK. Trimming cost V 7 bases and J 0 bases, with 9 bases left between them. CDR3 size: 13 residues. In DNA, the CDR3 is TGTGCCAGCACGTACCTCGTGAACACTGAAGCTTTCTTT. It translates to CASTYLVNTEAFF.